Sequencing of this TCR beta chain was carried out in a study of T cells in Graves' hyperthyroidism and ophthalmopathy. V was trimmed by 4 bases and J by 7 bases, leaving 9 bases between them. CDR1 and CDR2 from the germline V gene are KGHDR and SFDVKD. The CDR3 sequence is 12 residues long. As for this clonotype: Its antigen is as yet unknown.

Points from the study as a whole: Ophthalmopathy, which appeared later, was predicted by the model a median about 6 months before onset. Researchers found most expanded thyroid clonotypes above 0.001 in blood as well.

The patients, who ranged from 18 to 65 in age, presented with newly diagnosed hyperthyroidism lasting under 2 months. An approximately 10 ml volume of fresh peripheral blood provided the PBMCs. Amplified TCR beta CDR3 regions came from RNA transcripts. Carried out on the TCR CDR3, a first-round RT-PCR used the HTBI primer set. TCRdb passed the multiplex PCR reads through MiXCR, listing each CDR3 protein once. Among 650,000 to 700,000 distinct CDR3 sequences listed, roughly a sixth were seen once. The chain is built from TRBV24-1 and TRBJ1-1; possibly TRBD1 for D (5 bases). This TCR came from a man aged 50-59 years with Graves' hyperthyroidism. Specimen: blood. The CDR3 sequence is CATSEFGHEAFF. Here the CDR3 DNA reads TGTGCCACCAGTGAATTTGGACATGAAGCTTTCTTT.